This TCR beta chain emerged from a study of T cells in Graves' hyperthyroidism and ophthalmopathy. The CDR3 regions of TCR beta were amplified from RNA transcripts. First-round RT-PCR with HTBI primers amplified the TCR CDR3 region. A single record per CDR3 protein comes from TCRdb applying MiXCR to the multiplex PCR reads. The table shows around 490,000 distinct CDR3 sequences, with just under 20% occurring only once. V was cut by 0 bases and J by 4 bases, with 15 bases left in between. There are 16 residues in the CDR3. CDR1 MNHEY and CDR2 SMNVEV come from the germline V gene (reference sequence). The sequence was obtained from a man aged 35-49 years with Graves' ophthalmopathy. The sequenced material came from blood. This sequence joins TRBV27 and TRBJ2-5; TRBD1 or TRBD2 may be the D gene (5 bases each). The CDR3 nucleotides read TGTGCCAGCAGTTTATCGTGGGGGAGATCTTTAGAGACCCAGTACTTC. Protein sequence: CASSLSWGRSLETQYF.